The 8 T cell receptor beta chains given below trace back to one sample, sequenced in a study of blood T cell repertoires in COVID-19. Data came from immunoSEQ multiplex PCR; TCRdb stores just in-frame clones and leaves some out. Counted here are fewer than 300,000 clones, approximately 90% occurring once; the ten biggest clones make up 15%. The material sequenced was PBMCs or T cells enriched from blood (not recorded which). These receptors were collected from a man between 18 and 35 years old who had recovered from COVID-19.

This chain uses TRBV19 with TRBJ1-4, with unresolved D. V lost 5 bases and J 6 bases, leaving 10 bases between the germline ends. CDR3 length: 13 amino acids. CDR1 and CDR2 (germline): LNHDA, SQIVND (reference sequence). CDR3 loop: CASSGGIDEKLFF. The CDR3 bases are TGTGCCAGTAGTGGTGGCATCGATGAAAAACTGTTTTTT.

The chain uses TRBV30 and TRBJ1-4; no firm D call. CDR1 and CDR2 from the germline V gene are GTSNPN and SVGIG (reference sequence). V was cut by 1 base and J by 4 bases, with 4 bases left in between. The CDR3 sequence is 12 residues long. In DNA, the CDR3 is TGTGCCTGGAGTGACAATAATGAAAAACTGTTTTTT. Translation: CAWSDNNEKLFF.

The chain has TRBV28 and TRBJ1-2, with a possible D match to TRBD1 (6 bases). The V and J ends lost 1 base and 8 bases respectively, with 14 bases between them. Germline V CDR1 and CDR2: MDHEN, SYDVKM. This CDR3 has 14 amino acids. CDR3 loop: CASSLSGQGYGYTF. The CDR3 DNA is TGTGCCAGCAGTTTATCAGGGCAGGGGTACGGCTACACCTTC.

The chain joins TRBV5-1 to TRBJ2-7, with 9 bases matching TRBD2. CDR1 is SGHRS, CDR2 YFSETQ, per germline. The CDR3 consists of 14 residues. Trimming at V came to 4 bases and at J to 2 bases, leaving 4 bases not matched to a gene. The CDR3 region is CASSAGGETYEQYF. For the CDR3, the DNA is TGCGCCAGCAGCGCGGGGGGGGAGACCTACGAGCAGTACTTC.

The rearrangement uses TRBV7-2 and TRBJ2-6; 8 bases agree with TRBD1. CDR3 length equals 17 residues. The V and J ends lost 2 bases and 3 bases, in that order; junction bases with no gene match: 6. The germline V gene encodes CDR1 SGHTA and CDR2 FQGNSA. CDR3 loop: CASSLRQGALGANVLTF. In DNA form, the CDR3 reads TGTGCCAGCAGCTTACGCCAGGGGGCGCTTGGGGCCAACGTCCTGACTTTC.

CDR3 amino acids: CASSQDMRKREGDTGELFF. The CDR3 DNA reads TGTGCCAGCAGCCAAGATATGCGGAAGCGGGAAGGTGACACCGGGGAGCTGTTTTTT. The V and J genes are TRBV4-2 and TRBJ2-2, with 7 bases fitting TRBD2. The germline V gene has CDR1 LGHNA and CDR2 YNFKEQ. This CDR3 contains 19 residues. The trim removed 0 bases at V and 3 bases at J, leaving 13 bases unmatched.

The chain recombines TRBV9 with TRBJ2-6; D may be TRBD1 (5 bases). Trimming pared 3 bases from V and 0 bases from J, leaving 7 bases between. The CDR3 totals 15 residues. Germline V CDR1 and CDR2: SGDLS, YYNGEE. CDR3 sequence: CASSEGASGANVLTF. CDR3 sequence (DNA): TGTGCCAGCAGCGAAGGGGCCTCTGGGGCCAACGTCCTGACTTTC.

This clone came up once. Written as DNA, the CDR3 is TGTGCCAGCAGCGTTTTAGCGGGAGGGCCCAATGAGCAGTTCTTC. The encoded protein is CASSVLAGGPNEQFF. The V call is TRBV9, the J call TRBJ2-1; 11 bases agree with TRBD2. The CDR3 consists of 15 residues. Per the germline V gene, CDR1 is SGDLS and CDR2 is YYNGEE. The ends lost 2 bases at V and 6 bases at J; junction bases unmatched: 4.